This T cell receptor (beta chain) was captured by sequencing in a study of blood T cell repertoires in COVID-19 (dated by TCRdb to 2018 to 2021). Background for the entire study: Samples covering the acute and convalescent phases of COVID-19 were provided by collaborators in the United States, Italy and Spain. The prospective study material was composed of cDNA or gDNA derived from T cells, B-cell-depleted T cells, or PBMCs. Subjects who had been exposed to COVID-19, were actively infected with it, or had recovered from it provided the deeply sampled blood TCRbeta repertoires that made up the dataset. A freely available public database, intended as a resource for researchers studying the immune response to SARS-CoV-2, is where the repertoires were released. Samples came from the ongoing ImmuneRACE study (first 160 participants) plus 1,254 subjects from 6 global collaborators. The sample metadata nearly always contained a de-identified subject ID, COVID-19 status, age in years and sex. HLA class I and class II types, where available, came from metadata supplied by the sample provider rather than from assay-based typing. The paper as a whole reports these results and caveats: How much clinical and demographic metadata was included differed by source and by participant, and the metadata was provided uncurated.

CDR3 length: 15 amino acids, cysteine to phenylalanine. This entry keeps only the CDR3 DNA: 45 bases, framed from base 1. CDR1 and CDR2 (ENHRY, SYGVKD) derive from the germline V gene. V is shortened by 6 bases, J by 2 bases, and the region joining them spans 16 bases. At one collaborating source in Seattle, patients were enrolled during active infection and were followed longitudinally through the course of disease. Collaborating institutions collected whole blood in K2EDTA tubes following their own protocols. For TCRbeta analysis, collaborators shipped samples as frozen whole blood, isolated PBMCs, or DNA extracted from either of those sample types. TCRbeta CDR3 regions were amplified from genomic DNA using the immunoSEQ Assay, a bias-controlled multiplex PCR. As for the authors' bioinformatics: The number of nucleated cells in each sample was estimated from the amplification of reference gene primers within the assay. To quantify the absolute abundance of each unique TCRbeta CDR3 rearrangement, sequence reads were collapsed and filtered. Productive Simpson clonality was computed per sample as the square root of Simpson's diversity index over productive rearrangements. In its TCRdb copy, this immuneACCESS table keeps in-frame sequences only and misses some clones. Where compared with another copy, unresolved V genes explain less than half of these, and the others have no known cause. V and J calls and clone size are those listed in that table; D and trimming were worked out from the DNA. Recorded for this sample are 250,000 to 300,000 clones; about 88% of them occurred a single time. The ten most abundant clones make up about 11% of the sample.

As concerns this clone: What antigen it recognizes has not been identified. Nothing much larger sits one base from this clone, and base qualities are not available.

The TCR originated in a woman in her twenties or thirties with COVID-19, enrolled during active disease. The receptor chain draws on TRBV10-3 and TRBJ1-1; TRBD1 might be the D gene, on 6 matching bases. The sequenced sample was peripheral blood. The nucleotide sequence reads as follows: TGTGCCATCAGGAGAAATTTGGACAGTAACACTGAAGCTTTCTTT. This sequence encodes CAIRRNLDSNTEAFF.